Below, 8 T cell receptor beta chains from the same sample are listed, as sequenced in a study of blood T cell repertoires in COVID-19. Only in-frame clones appear in the TCRdb table, and some are missing; sequencing was by immunoSEQ multiplex PCR. The sample has 50,000 to 80,000 clones, 88% seen once. Sequencing was carried out using peripheral blood. The receptor set was obtained from a woman aged 55-70 years with COVID-19, enrolled during active disease.

The rearrangement uses TRBV6-1 and TRBJ2-5; 9 bases align to TRBD1. The CDR3 sequence is 13 residues long. V lost 1 base to trimming and J lost 6 bases; unmatched junction nucleotides: 0. Germline CDR1 MNHNS, CDR2 SASEGT. Written as DNA, the CDR3 is TGTGCCAGCAGTGAAGACAGGGGGCAGACCCAGTACTTC. The encoded protein is CASSEDRGQTQYF.

The J gene is TRBJ2-7, the V gene TRBV19, with 10 bases identical to TRBD1. This CDR3 region has 15 residues. V trimming: 5 bases; J trimming: 5 bases; junction bases outside the gene matches: 9. Germline V gives CDR1 LNHDA, CDR2 SQIVND (reference sequence). The CDR3 DNA reads as TGTGCCAGTAGTTCCCTGGGACAGGGGAGCCACGAGCAGTACTTC. Encoded protein: CASSSLGQGSHEQYF.

CDR3 sequence reads: CASSESTGVNTIYF. In DNA form, the CDR3 reads TGTGCCAGCAGTGAGTCGACAGGCGTAAACACCATATATTTT. This sequence joins TRBV25-1 and TRBJ1-3, with D possibly TRBD1 on 6 matching bases. Between the trimmed V and J ends, which lost 3 bases and 6 bases, there was a span of 12 bases. CDR3 size: 14 residues. CDR1 is MGHDK, CDR2 SYGVNS, per germline.

The chain combines TRBV19 with TRBJ1-2, with a tentative D call TRBD1 (5 bases). Germline V gene lookup returns CDR1 LNHDA and CDR2 SQIVND (reference sequence). V was cut by 3 bases and J by 4 bases, with 15 bases left in between. The CDR3 sequence is 15 residues long. The CDR3 protein is CASSMSGGDAYGYTF. The CDR3 DNA follows: TGTGCCAGTAGTATGTCGGGAGGGGACGCCTATGGCTACACCTTC. Full variable domain (rest looked up from reference TRBV19 and TRBJ1-2): DGGITQSPKYLFRKEGQNVTLSCEQNLNHDAMYWYRQDPGQGLRLIYYSQIVNDFQKGDIAEGYSVSREKKESFPLTVTSAQKNPTAFYLCASSMSGGDAYGYTFGSGTRLTVV.

The chain joins TRBV6-6 to TRBJ1-1; D not certain. Germline CDR1 reads MNHNY; CDR2 reads SVGAGI (reference sequence). This CDR3 is built from 15 residues. With 7 bases removed from V and 1 base from J, the gap between germline ends came to 16 bases. The CDR3 loop reads CASKEGAAQNTEAFF. CDR3 in DNA: TGTGCCAGCAAGGAGGGAGCAGCCCAGAACACTGAAGCTTTCTTT.

The V gene is TRBV4-3, the J gene TRBJ1-5, with D unresolved. Looked up from germline, CDR1 is LGHNA and CDR2 is YSLEER. The CDR3 consists of 15 residues. Trimming took off 2 bases at V and 1 base at J, with 9 bases between the two ends. The CDR3 DNA sequence: TGCGCCAGCAGCCAATGGATGGGCAGCAATCAGCCCCAGCATTTT. It is translated as CASSQWMGSNQPQHF.

The rearrangement links TRBV4-1 to TRBJ1-2; D is ambiguous. With 4 bases removed from V and 0 bases from J, the gap between germline ends came to 12 bases. The CDR3 runs to 15 residues. Germline CDR1 and CDR2: MGHRA and YSYEKL. CDR3 loop: CASSRETSTNYGYTF. The CDR3 bases are TGCGCCAGCAGCCGAGAGACATCTACTAACTATGGCTACACCTTC.

The chain links TRBV7-7 to TRBJ2-1; TRBD2 agrees at 9 bases. This CDR3 comprises 16 residues. V dropped 5 bases and J dropped 4; count of bases not matched to a gene: 9. The germline gives CDR1 SSHAT, CDR2 FNYEAQ (reference sequence). CDR3 sequence reads: CASSAVGLAGYNEQFF. CDR3 bases: TGTGCCAGCAGCGCAGTGGGTCTAGCGGGGTACAATGAGCAGTTCTTC. Full variable domain (missing parts from reference TRBV7-7 and TRBJ2-1): GAGVSQSPRYKVTKRGQDVTLRCDPISSHATLYWYQQALGQGPEFLTYFNYEAQPDKSGLPSDRFSAERPEGSISTLTIQRTEQRDSAMYRCASSAVGLAGYNEQFFGPGTRLTVL.